The 18 T cell receptor beta chains given below trace back to one sample, sequenced in a study of tissue T cells after allogeneic stem cell transplantation. TCRdb keeps only in-frame clones here, not all; method: immunoSEQ multiplex PCR. The table shows some 19,000 clones, with roughly three quarters occurring only once. Sequencing used blood. The receptors were sampled from a female BALB/c mouse in good health. For this strain, the MHC haplotype corresponds to H2-d.

Notes on this clone: The germline and genes are mouse ones. The CDR3 end is not reached by the read, which stops 1 residue before it; the germline J gene fills it in. V and J are TRBV2 and TRBJ1-2; 9 bases agree with TRBD1. Germline V gives CDR1 LGHNA, CDR2 YSYQKL. With V trimmed by 5 bases and J by 2 bases, 0 bases remained unmatched. This CDR3 comprises 13 residues. The part of the CDR3 DNA that was read is TGTGCCAGCAGCGGGACAGGGAACTCCGACTACACC. Amino acids: CASSGTGNSDYT. The entire CDR3 protein is CASSGTGNSDYTF. The complete variable domain, with remaining parts taken from reference TRBV2 and TRBJ1-2, reads DPKIIQKPKYLVAVTGSEKILICEQYLGHNAMYWYRQSAKKPLEFMFSYSYQKLMDNQTASSRFQPQSSKKNHLDLQITALKPDDSATYFCASSGTGNSDYTFGSGTRLLVI.

In regard to this clone: Any gene name here is a mouse gene name. The CDR3 end lies 1 residue beyond the end of the read and is filled in from the germline J gene. The gene calls are TRBV13-1 and TRBJ2-4, with TRBD1 matching over 8 bases. With V trimmed by 3 bases and J by 0 bases, 3 bases remained unmatched. This CDR3 has 15 amino acids. Germline V gene sequence: CDR1 NSHNY, CDR2 SYGAGN. CDR3 sequence reads: CASSGDRRSQNTLYF. The covered CDR3 bases are TGTGCCAGCAGTGGGGACAGGAGGAGTCAAAACACCTTGTAC.

To note about this clone: Genes here carry mouse names. The CDR3 extends 1 residue past the end of the read, so its final part is completed from the germline J gene. The same CDR3 can be traced to other DNA sequences in this sample. J is TRBJ2-3 and V is TRBV19, with D possibly TRBD1 on 6 matching bases. The CDR3 runs 12 residues. Trimming shortened V by 5 bases and J by 3 bases, and 7 bases separated the two germline ends. Germline V lookup: CDR1 FNHDT, CDR2 SITEND (reference sequence). The CDR3 region is CASRTGAETLYF. CDR3 bases read: TGTGCCAGCAGAACAGGGGCAGAAACGCTGTAT.

Note on this clone: The germline and genes are mouse ones. The read finishes 1 residue shy of the CDR3 end, and the germline J gene is used to complete it. The V call is TRBV13-1, the J call TRBJ1-1; D is uncertain. Deletions cut 4 bases from V and 0 bases from J, with 7 bases between. Germline lookup yields CDR1 NSHNY and CDR2 SYGAGN. The CDR3 covers 13 residues. CDR3 bases read: TGTGCCAGCAGTCCATATGCAAACACAGAAGTCTTC. The encoded protein is CASSPYANTEVF. From start to end, the CDR3 is CASSPYANTEVFF.

This clone has more than one count but fewer than ten. Here the gene names and germline are mouse. The sequence runs out 1 residue before the end of the CDR3; the remainder is reconstructed from the germline J gene. The chain links TRBV29 to TRBJ1-3, with 10 nucleotides matching TRBD1. This CDR3 region has 16 residues. J lost 2 bases, V lost 2 bases, and 3 bases had no gene match. Germline CDR1 reads MSHET; CDR2 reads SYDVDS. The CDR3 spells CASSLRQGAPGNTLYF. The CDR3 bases that were read are TGTGCTAGCAGTTTACGACAGGGGGCGCCTGGAAATACGCTCTAT. Full variable domain (rest looked up from reference TRBV29 and TRBJ1-3): DMKVTQMPRYLIKRMGENVLLECGQDMSHETMYWYRQDPGLGLQLIYISYDVDSNSEGDIPKGYRVSRKKREHFSLILDSAKTNQTSVYFCASSLRQGAPGNTLYFGEGSRLIVV.

A word on this clone: Here the gene names and germline are mouse. Coverage ceases 1 residue before the CDR3 finishes, and the germline J gene fills in the end. The chain links TRBV3 to TRBJ2-1; 7 nucleotides align to TRBD1. CDR3 length: 13 residues. V shed 3 bases and J 5 bases; nucleotides not matched to a gene: 1. In germline, CDR1 is SNHLY, CDR2 FYNGKV (reference sequence). The covered CDR3 bases are TGTGCCAGCAGCTTTGACAGGGATGCTGAGCAGTTC. Protein: CASSFDRDAEQF. The entire CDR3 protein is CASSFDRDAEQFF.

In regard to this clone: Here the gene names and germline are mouse. The read ends 1 residue early relative to the CDR3; the germline J gene fills the gap. This rearrangement joins TRBV4 to TRBJ2-3; D may be TRBD1 (6 bases). This CDR3 is 15 amino acids long. CDR1 and CDR2 from the germline V gene are LGHDT and YNNKQL (reference sequence). The V and J ends lost 6 bases and 0 bases respectively, with 13 bases between them. The CDR3 DNA, read in part, is TGTGCCAGCAGTCCCGGGACACGCAGTGCAGAAACGCTGTAT. It translates to CASSPGTRSAETLY. The entire CDR3 protein reads CASSPGTRSAETLYF.

This clone was counted a single time. The germline and genes are mouse ones. The DNA ends 1 residue before the CDR3 does, and the rest of the CDR3 is filled in from the germline J gene. The rearrangement joins TRBV13-1 to TRBJ1-3; 10 positions match TRBD1. The J segment lost 0 bases and the V segment lost 2 bases, leaving 2 bases of the junction unmatched. The CDR3 length is 16 residues. CDR1 is NSHNY and CDR2 is SYGAGN in the germline V gene. The sequenced CDR3 bases are TGTGCCAGCAGTGACCGGGACAGGGGTTCTGGAAATACGCTCTAT. Its translation: CASSDRDRGSGNTLY. The entire CDR3 reads CASSDRDRGSGNTLYF.

As concerns this clone: The listed genes are named as in mouse. The CDR3 end lies 1 residue beyond the end of the read and is filled in from the germline J gene. V is TRBV17 and J is TRBJ1-4; D call uncertain. CDR1 MNHDT and CDR2 YYDKIL come from the germline V gene. V dropped 1 base and J dropped 3 bases, with 3 bases sitting between them. The CDR3 extends over 13 amino acids. The CDR3 reads CASSRGPNERLFF. Partial CDR3 DNA: TGTGCTAGCAGTAGAGGTCCCAACGAAAGATTATTT. Looking up the rest from reference TRBV17 and TRBJ1-4 gives the full variable domain: DTTVKQNPRYKLARVGKPVNLICSQTMNHDTMYWYQKKPNQAPKLLLFYYDKILNREADTFEKFQSSRPNNSFCSLYIGSAGLEYSAMYLCASSRGPNERLFFGHGTKLSVL.

Worth noting for this clone: Gene names are the mouse ones. The read falls 1 residue short of the CDR3 end, and the missing part is taken from the germline J gene. The V call is TRBV13-3, the J call TRBJ2-5; the D is unclear. Trimming removed 0 bases from V and 3 bases from J, with 5 bases in between. This CDR3 is 13 amino acids long. Germline values: CDR1 NNHDY, CDR2 SYVADS. The CDR3 here is CASSDGPQDTQYF. The sequenced CDR3 bases are TGTGCCAGCAGTGATGGACCACAAGACACCCAGTAC.

Only a few counts were recorded for this clone. Gene and germline names: mouse. The read gets to within 1 residue of the CDR3 end, and the germline J gene fills in the rest. The rearrangement joins TRBV2 to TRBJ2-7; the match to TRBD1 covers 12 bases. This CDR3 comprises 14 residues. Germline CDR1 is LGHNA and CDR2 is YSYQKL. The ends lost 5 bases at V and 6 bases at J; junction bases unmatched: 5. The DNA read from the CDR3 is TGTGCCAGCAGCTCCCGGGACAGGGGGCTTGAACAGTAC. The encoded protein is CASSSRDRGLEQY. The entire CDR3 reads CASSSRDRGLEQYF.

Of note for this clone: Germline and genes: mouse. The read ends 1 residue before the CDR3 terminus; that terminus is restored from the germline J gene. The chain employs TRBV2 and TRBJ2-1; maybe TRBD2 (6 bases). V was shortened by 5 bases and J by 3 bases, with 11 bases between the two germline ends. The CDR3 is made up of 14 amino acids. Germline V gene data show CDR1 as LGHNA and CDR2 as YSYQKL. Incomplete CDR3 DNA: TGTGCCAGCAGCTCCGGGACTTTCTATGCTGAGCAGTTC. Translating gives CASSSGTFYAEQF. The whole CDR3 is CASSSGTFYAEQFF.

This clone appeared a single time. The gene symbols are mouse symbols. The read stops 1 residue short of the end of the CDR3; the missing end is completed from the germline J gene. The chain couples TRBV5 to TRBJ1-1, with TRBD1 identical over 7 bases. The CDR3 is 14 residues long. Germline V gene sequence: CDR1 LGHNA, CDR2 YNLKQL (reference sequence). V shed 1 base, J shed 1 base, and the junction held 0 bases outside the gene matches. The sequenced CDR3 bases are TGTGCCAGCAGCCAAGCAGGGGGAAACACAGAAGTCTTC. This gives the protein CASSQAGGNTEVF. The entire CDR3 protein is CASSQAGGNTEVFF.

A few counts support this clone. The listed genes are named as in mouse. The read ends 1 residue early relative to the CDR3; the germline J gene fills the gap. This sequence joins TRBV2 and TRBJ2-7, with 9 bases lining up with TRBD1. This CDR3 contains 15 residues. The V segment lost 3 bases and the J segment 7 bases; nucleotides outside the gene matches: 10. In germline, CDR1 is LGHNA, CDR2 YSYQKL. CDR3 bases read: TGTGCCAGCAGCCATCCAGGGACAGGGAAGGGGGAACAGTAC. Protein sequence: CASSHPGTGKGEQY. The whole CDR3 protein reads CASSHPGTGKGEQYF.

On this clone: Mouse germline and gene names are used. The sequenced part of the CDR3 DNA is TGTGCCAGCAGCCAAGGGCCCGAAAGATTATTT. Amino acids: CASSQGPERLF. The whole CDR3 sequence reads CASSQGPERLFF. This rearrangement joins TRBV5 to TRBJ1-4; D not certain. With the read ending 1 residue before the CDR3 end, the germline J gene is used to fill in that end. V shed 1 base and J shed 7 bases, with 4 bases lying between them. This CDR3 contains 12 residues. Germline V lookup: CDR1 LGHNA, CDR2 YNLKQL (reference sequence).

In the case of this clone: The gene symbols are mouse symbols. The read falls 1 residue short of the CDR3 end, and the missing part is taken from the germline J gene. This chain joins TRBV13-2 and TRBJ2-3; 8 nucleotides agree with TRBD1. Trimming cost V 0 bases and J 2 bases; bases outside gene matches: 5. Germline CDR1 and CDR2: NNHNN and SYGAGS (reference sequence). This CDR3 is 16 amino acids long. The sequenced CDR3 bases are TGTGCCAGCGGTGATGCCAGGGGGCGCGATGCAGAAACGCTGTAT. Protein: CASGDARGRDAETLY. The full CDR3 is CASGDARGRDAETLYF.

Only one count was recorded for this clone. Genes and germline come from the mouse. The CDR3 goes on 1 residue after the read ends, and that part is filled in from the germline J gene. The chain uses TRBV14 and TRBJ2-4; unclear D gene. The CDR3 is made up of 12 amino acids. V lost 3 bases and J lost 4, with 6 bases in between. Germline V gene sequence: CDR1 SGHDT, CDR2 FRDEAV. CDR3: CASSSGENTLYF. The sequenced CDR3 bases are TGTGCCAGCAGTTCAGGTGAAAACACCTTGTAC.

As regards this clone: Mouse gene names apply. The CDR3 is cut off 1 residue early in the read; its end comes from the germline J gene. The rearrangement joins TRBV4 to TRBJ2-7; 12 positions match TRBD2. The junction had 2 bases not matched to a gene; V was cut back by 5 bases and J by 6 bases. Germline V gene data show CDR1 as LGHDT and CDR2 as YNNKQL (reference sequence). The CDR3 has 13 residues. CDR3 residues: CASSRDWGVEQYF. The CDR3 DNA, read in part, is TGTGCCAGCAGCCGGGACTGGGGGGTTGAACAGTAC.